The rows below give T cell receptor beta chains drawn from one sample of a study of blood T cell repertoires in COVID-19. Method: immunoSEQ multiplex PCR; TCRdb's copy keeps in-frame clones and lacks some. Found here are 100,000 to 150,000 clones, under 90% of them singletons; the top ten hold approximately 9.1%. The sample was peripheral blood. These receptors were collected from a woman aged 60-75 years with active or convalescent COVID-19. CDR3s include the opening cysteine and the closing phenylalanine or tryptophan. A D gene is named only where the DNA matches it firmly. Some rows have no size entry. The others give once, few or many, or a class for an expanded clone.

cdr3_nt cdr3_aa v_call clone_size j_call d_call
TGTGCCAGCAGCTTATTACGGGGGGGTGGCAATCAGCCCCAGCATTTT CASSLLRGGGNQPQHF TRBV7-8 NA TRBJ1-5 NA
TGCGCCAGCAGCTTCGCTATTAAGACTTCAGATACGCAGTATTTT CASSFAIKTSDTQYF TRBV5-1 NA TRBJ2-3 NA
TGTGCCAGCAGTTTACCGGGAGGGAGATTGAATGAGCAGTTCTTC CASSLPGGRLNEQFF TRBV28 once TRBJ2-1 TRBD2
TGTGCCAGCAGTGCGGCCGGGTACAATCAGCCCCAGCATTTT CASSAAGYNQPQHF TRBV2 NA TRBJ1-5 NA
TGTGCCAGCAGAGAGGACAGGGGGCCTCAGCCCCAGCATTTT CASREDRGPQPQHF TRBV6-5 once TRBJ1-5 TRBD1
TGTGCCAGCAGCCCTAAGGGAAACACCATATATTTT CASSPKGNTIYF TRBV12-3/TRBV12-4 NA TRBJ1-3 NA
TGCGCCAGCAGCTTAGGCAGGGGGCAAGTGGGATCACCCCTCCACTTT CASSLGRGQVGSPLHF TRBV5-1 NA TRBJ1-6 TRBD1
TGCAGCGTTGAAGATCGCAACACCACAAAACGGCAGTACTTC CSVEDRNTTKRQYF TRBV29-1 NA TRBJ2-7 NA
TGCGCCAGCAGCTTGCGGGGTGGTAACACAGATACGCAGTATTTT CASSLRGGNTDTQYF TRBV5-1 NA TRBJ2-3 NA
TGTGCCAGTTCTTCAGGTGAGAGCAATCAGCCCCAGCATTTT CASSSGESNQPQHF TRBV27 few TRBJ1-5 NA
TGTGCCAGCAGCCCCCGGGGGGCCTCGAACACCGGGGAGCTGTTTTTT CASSPRGASNTGELFF TRBV7-9 NA TRBJ2-2 NA
TGTGCCAGTAGTGGGACAGGGAGGATAGAAGACACTGAAGCTTTCTTT CASSGTGRIEDTEAFF TRBV19 few TRBJ1-1 TRBD1
TGTGCCAGCAGTTTTGGGACAGGGGCTGTTTCACCCCTCCACTTT CASSFGTGAVSPLHF TRBV28 NA TRBJ1-6 TRBD1
TGTGCCAGCAGCCCCCGACTAGCGGTGAACACCGGGGAGCTGTTTTTT CASSPRLAVNTGELFF TRBV7-2 NA TRBJ2-2 TRBD2
TGTGCCAGCAGTTTCCAGGGAGGAGGTCAGCCCCAGCATTTT CASSFQGGGQPQHF TRBV6-6 NA TRBJ1-5 NA
TGTGCCAGCAGCGCCCAGGACTTGTCATATGAAAACAATGAGCAGTTCTTC CASSAQDLSYENNEQFF TRBV13 NA TRBJ2-1 NA
TGTGCCAGCAGTTGGCTAGCGGGGAACTCCTACGAGCAGTACTTC CASSWLAGNSYEQYF TRBV6-5 NA TRBJ2-7 TRBD2
TGTGCCAGCAGTTACAGGGCGGGACAGCCCCAGCATTTT CASSYRAGQPQHF TRBV6-6 few TRBJ1-5 NA
TGTGCCAGCAGTGAACGTCGGGGGACCTTTAATAATTCACCCCTCCACTTT CASSERRGTFNNSPLHF TRBV2 once TRBJ1-6 NA
TGTGCCATCAGTGAAGACACCCGCAATCAGCCCCAGCATTTT CAISEDTRNQPQHF TRBV10-3 NA TRBJ1-5 NA
TGTGCCAGCAGCTTAGCCCTCCACGAGCAGTACTTC CASSLALHEQYF TRBV7-8 few TRBJ2-7 NA
TGTGCTCTGACAGGAAACTCCTATAATTCACCCCTCCACTTT CALTGNSYNSPLHF TRBV30 NA TRBJ1-6 NA
TGTGCCAGCAGCCAGCCGACAGGCAGCTCCTATAATTCACCCCTCCACTTT CASSQPTGSSYNSPLHF TRBV5-8 few TRBJ1-6 NA
TGTGCCAGCAGCTCGGGACTAGCGGGTTATTCCGGGGAGCTGTTTTTT CASSSGLAGYSGELFF TRBV11-2 NA TRBJ2-2 TRBD2
TGTGCCAGCAGGAAAGGGACAGGGAGCACCGGGGAGCTGTTTTTT CASRKGTGSTGELFF TRBV27 NA TRBJ2-2 TRBD1
TGTGCCAGCAGAGAGGACAGGGGGGATTTCAATGAGCAGTTCTTC CASREDRGDFNEQFF TRBV13 NA TRBJ2-1 TRBD1
TGTGCCAGCAGCGGGACACCAACTAACTATGGCTACACCTTC CASSGTPTNYGYTF TRBV28 NA TRBJ1-2 NA
TGTGCCAGCAGCCAAGATCAACAGTACGGGGCCCAGTACTTC CASSQDQQYGAQYF TRBV3-1/TRBV3-2 NA TRBJ2-5 NA
TGTGCCAGTCAACCCTCCGTGGGCACTAGCGGGAGGCTGGGGCAGTATTTT CASQPSVGTSGRLGQYF TRBV19 NA TRBJ2-3 TRBD2
TGTGCCAGCAGTTCGGACAGGGGGTCCTACGAGCAGTACTTC CASSSDRGSYEQYF TRBV27 few TRBJ2-7 TRBD1
TGTGCCAGCAGCTTAAGAAGGACAGGGGTATCACCCCTCCACTTT CASSLRRTGVSPLHF TRBV7-2 NA TRBJ1-6 TRBD1
TGCAGCGTTGAGGTACTGGACTATGGCTACACCTTC CSVEVLDYGYTF TRBV29-1 NA TRBJ1-2 NA
TGTGCCACCAGTGGTTCGGGGACAGGGTGGCTAGAGACCCAGTACTTC CATSGSGTGWLETQYF TRBV24-1 NA TRBJ2-5 TRBD1
TGTGCCAGCAGCTTAGCGACAGGCTCTGGAAACACCATATATTTT CASSLATGSGNTIYF TRBV7-8 NA TRBJ1-3 NA
TGTGCCAGCAGCCGGGCAGTGCGGGGAAGGGAGACCCAGTACTTC CASSRAVRGRETQYF TRBV3-1/TRBV3-2 NA TRBJ2-5 NA
TGCGCCAGCAGCTTAACAGGGGCTACTGGAAACACCATATATTTT CASSLTGATGNTIYF TRBV5-1 NA TRBJ1-3 TRBD1
TGTGCCATCAGCGCGGGACAGGGAGGAGCAGATACGCAGTATTTT CAISAGQGGADTQYF TRBV10-3 NA TRBJ2-3 TRBD1
TGTGCCAGCAGCTTAAGTGTGTCCGGCGGAATCGGTGAAAAACTGTTTTTT CASSLSVSGGIGEKLFF TRBV7-2 once TRBJ1-4 NA
TGCAGCGTTCGCAGCGGGGGGGCCGTGTCCTACAATGAGCAGTTCTTC CSVRSGGAVSYNEQFF TRBV29-1 NA TRBJ2-1 TRBD2
TGTGCCAGCACGAGCTCCTATAATTCACCCCTCCACTTT CASTSSYNSPLHF TRBV6-5 NA TRBJ1-6 NA
TGTGCCAGCAGCCCCGGGACAGGGAGTTCACCCCTCCACTTT CASSPGTGSSPLHF TRBV7-3 NA TRBJ1-6 TRBD1
TGTGCCAGCAGCTCGGACAGGGGGGCCTACAATGAGCAGTTCTTC CASSSDRGAYNEQFF TRBV5-4 NA TRBJ2-1 TRBD1
TGTGCTAGTGGTTTGGTACTGGGGGCGCGTGCTTTCTTT CASGLVLGARAFF TRBV12-5 NA TRBJ1-1 NA
TGTGCCAGCAGTTTACTTCCGGGACTAGAGAACAATGAGCAGTTCTTC CASSLLPGLENNEQFF TRBV27 NA TRBJ2-1 TRBD2
TGTGCCAGCAGCTTTAGGTACAGGGACGTTGGAAACACCATATATTTT CASSFRYRDVGNTIYF TRBV5-5 NA TRBJ1-3 NA
TGTGCCAGCAGCTTGGGCGGGCCAGCTGGAAACACCATATATTTT CASSLGGPAGNTIYF TRBV5-6 NA TRBJ1-3 NA
TGTGCCAGTAGTATTATTTCGGCGGCCCAAGAGACCCAGTACTTC CASSIISAAQETQYF TRBV19 NA TRBJ2-5 NA
TGTGCCAGCACCCGACAGGGTGACTACGAGCAGTACTTC CASTRQGDYEQYF TRBV5-6 few TRBJ2-7 TRBD1